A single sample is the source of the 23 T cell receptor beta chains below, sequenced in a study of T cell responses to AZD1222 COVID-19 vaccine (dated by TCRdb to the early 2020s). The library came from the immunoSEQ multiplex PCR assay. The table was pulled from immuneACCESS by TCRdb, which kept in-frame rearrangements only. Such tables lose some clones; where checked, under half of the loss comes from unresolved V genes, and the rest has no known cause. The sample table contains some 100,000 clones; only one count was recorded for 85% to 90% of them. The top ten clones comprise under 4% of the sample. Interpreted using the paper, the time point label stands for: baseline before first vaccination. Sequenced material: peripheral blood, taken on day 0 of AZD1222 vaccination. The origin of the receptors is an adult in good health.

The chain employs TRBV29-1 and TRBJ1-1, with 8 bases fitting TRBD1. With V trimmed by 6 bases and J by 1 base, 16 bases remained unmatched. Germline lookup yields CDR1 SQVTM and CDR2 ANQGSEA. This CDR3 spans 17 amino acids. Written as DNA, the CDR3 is TGCAGCGTCGCCGACAGGGGTCTTGGTTCCGGGAACACTGAAGCTTTCTTT. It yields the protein CSVADRGLGSGNTEAFF.

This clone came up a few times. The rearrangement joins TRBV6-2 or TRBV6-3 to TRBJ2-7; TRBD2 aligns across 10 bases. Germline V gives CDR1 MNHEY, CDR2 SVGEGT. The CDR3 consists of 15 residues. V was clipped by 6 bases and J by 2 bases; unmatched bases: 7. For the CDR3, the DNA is TGTGCCAGCAGCGAAACAGCGGGGGGGCCCTACGAGCAGTACTTC. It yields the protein CASSETAGGPYEQYF.

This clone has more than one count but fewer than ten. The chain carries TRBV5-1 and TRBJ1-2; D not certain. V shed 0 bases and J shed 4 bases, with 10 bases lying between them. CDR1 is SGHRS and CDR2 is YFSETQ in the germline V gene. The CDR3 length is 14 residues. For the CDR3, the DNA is TGCGCCAGCAGCTTGGTGGGAGGCGGCTATGGCTACACCTTC. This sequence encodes CASSLVGGGYGYTF.

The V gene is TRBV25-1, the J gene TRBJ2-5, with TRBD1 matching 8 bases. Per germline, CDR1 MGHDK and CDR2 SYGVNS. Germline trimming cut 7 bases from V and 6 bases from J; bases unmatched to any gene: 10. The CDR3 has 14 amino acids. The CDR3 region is CASTSGTGRKTQYF. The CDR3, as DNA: TGTGCCAGCACCTCCGGGACAGGCCGTAAGACCCAGTACTTC.

The CDR3 sequence: CASSLGGHPMNTEAFF. Here the CDR3 DNA reads TGTGCCAGCAGCTTGGGGGGTCACCCAATGAACACTGAAGCTTTCTTT. V gene TRBV5-4 combines with J gene TRBJ1-1; no firm D call. Germline CDR1 SGHNT, CDR2 YYREEE (reference sequence). V was clipped by 0 bases and J by 0 bases, with 12 bases between them. The CDR3 runs to 16 residues.

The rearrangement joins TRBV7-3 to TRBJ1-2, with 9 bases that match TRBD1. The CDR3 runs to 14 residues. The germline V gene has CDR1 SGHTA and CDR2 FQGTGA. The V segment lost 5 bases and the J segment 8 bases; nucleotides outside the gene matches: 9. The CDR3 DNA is TGTGCCAGCAGCCCACGGACAGGGGCGGAAGGCTACACCTTC. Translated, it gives CASSPRTGAEGYTF.

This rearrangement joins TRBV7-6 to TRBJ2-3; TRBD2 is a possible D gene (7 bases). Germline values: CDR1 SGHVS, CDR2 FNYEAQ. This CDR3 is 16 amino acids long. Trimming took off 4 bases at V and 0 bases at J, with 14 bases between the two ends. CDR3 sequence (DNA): TGTGCCAGCAGCTGGGGGGGCCAGGGCAGCACAGATACGCAGTATTTT. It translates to CASSWGGQGSTDTQYF.

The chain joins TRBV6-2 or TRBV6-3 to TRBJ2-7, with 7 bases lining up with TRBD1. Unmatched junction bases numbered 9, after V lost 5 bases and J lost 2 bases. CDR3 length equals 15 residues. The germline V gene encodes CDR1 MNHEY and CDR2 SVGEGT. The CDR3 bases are TGTGCCAGCAGTCCCCAATGGACAGGTACCTACGAGCAGTACTTC. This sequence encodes CASSPQWTGTYEQYF.

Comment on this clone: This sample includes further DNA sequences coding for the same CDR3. This CDR3 is CASSRHYEQYF. DNA of the CDR3: TGTGCCAGCAGTCGACACTACGAGCAGTACTTC. V gene TRBV6-2 or TRBV6-3 combines with J gene TRBJ2-7; D is ambiguous. The V end was cut by 5 bases, the J end by 3 bases, with 5 bases between. The V gene's germline CDR1 is MNHEY and CDR2 SVGEGT. The CDR3 runs to 11 residues.

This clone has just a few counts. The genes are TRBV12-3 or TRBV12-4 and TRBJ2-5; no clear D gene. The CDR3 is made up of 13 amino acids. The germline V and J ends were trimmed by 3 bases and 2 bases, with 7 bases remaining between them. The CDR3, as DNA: TGTGCCAGCAGTTTTGCGGAACAAGAGACCCAGTACTTC. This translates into CASSFAEQETQYF.

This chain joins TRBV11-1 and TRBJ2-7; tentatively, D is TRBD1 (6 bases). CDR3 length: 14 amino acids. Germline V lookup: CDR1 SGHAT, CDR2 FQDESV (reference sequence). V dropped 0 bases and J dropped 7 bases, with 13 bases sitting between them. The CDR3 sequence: CASSLAGRGSEQYF. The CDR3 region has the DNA TGTGCCAGCAGCTTAGCAGGCAGGGGCTCGGAGCAGTACTTC. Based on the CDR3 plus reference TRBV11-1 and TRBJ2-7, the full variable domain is EAEVAQSPRYKITEKSQAVAFWCDPISGHATLYWYRQILGQGPELLVQFQDESVVDDSQLPKDRFSAERLKGVDSTLKIQPAELGDSAMYLCASSLAGRGSEQYFGPGTRLTVT.

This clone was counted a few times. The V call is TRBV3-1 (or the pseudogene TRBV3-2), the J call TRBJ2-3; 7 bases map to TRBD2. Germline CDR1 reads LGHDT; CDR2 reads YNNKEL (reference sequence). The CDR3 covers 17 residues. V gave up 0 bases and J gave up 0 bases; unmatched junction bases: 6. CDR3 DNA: TGTGCCAGCAGCCAAGATCTAAGCGGGGTTAGCACAGATACGCAGTATTTT. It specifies CASSQDLSGVSTDTQYF.

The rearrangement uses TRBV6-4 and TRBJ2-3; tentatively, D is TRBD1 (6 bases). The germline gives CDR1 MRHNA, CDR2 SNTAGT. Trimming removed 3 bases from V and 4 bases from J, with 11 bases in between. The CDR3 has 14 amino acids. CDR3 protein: CASSETRGSDTQYF. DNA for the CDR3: TGTGCCAGCAGTGAAACTAGGGGGTCAGATACGCAGTATTTT.

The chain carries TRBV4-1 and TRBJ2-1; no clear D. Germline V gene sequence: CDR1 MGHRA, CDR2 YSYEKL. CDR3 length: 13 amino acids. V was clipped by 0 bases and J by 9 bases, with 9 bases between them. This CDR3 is CASSQDAVTEQFF. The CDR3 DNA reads TGCGCCAGCAGCCAAGATGCAGTTACTGAGCAGTTCTTC.

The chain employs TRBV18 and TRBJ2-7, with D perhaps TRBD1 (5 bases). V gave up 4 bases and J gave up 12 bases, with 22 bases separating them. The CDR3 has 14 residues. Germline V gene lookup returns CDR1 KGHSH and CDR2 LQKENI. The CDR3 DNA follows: TGTGCCAGCTCACAGGAACCGGAAACAGGCCGGTGGTACTTC. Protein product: CASSQEPETGRWYF. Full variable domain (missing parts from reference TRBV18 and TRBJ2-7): NAGVMQNPRHLVRRRGQEARLRCSPMKGHSHVYWYRQLPEEGLKFMVYLQKENIIDESGMPKERFSAEFPKEGPSILRIQQVVRGDSAAYFCASSQEPETGRWYFGPGTRLTVT.

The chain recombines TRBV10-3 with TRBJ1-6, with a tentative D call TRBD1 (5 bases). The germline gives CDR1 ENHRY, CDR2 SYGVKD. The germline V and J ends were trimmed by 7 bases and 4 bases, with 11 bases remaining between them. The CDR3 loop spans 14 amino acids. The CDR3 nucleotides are TGTGCCATCACCGAAGACAGTTATAATTCACCCCTCCACTTT. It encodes CAITEDSYNSPLHF.

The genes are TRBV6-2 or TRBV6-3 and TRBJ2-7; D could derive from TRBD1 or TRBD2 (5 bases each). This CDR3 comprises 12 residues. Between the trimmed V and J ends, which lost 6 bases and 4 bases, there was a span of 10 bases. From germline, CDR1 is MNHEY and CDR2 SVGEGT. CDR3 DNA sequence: TGTGCCAGCAGCTTAGAGGGGTACGAGCAGTACTTC. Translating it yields CASSLEGYEQYF.

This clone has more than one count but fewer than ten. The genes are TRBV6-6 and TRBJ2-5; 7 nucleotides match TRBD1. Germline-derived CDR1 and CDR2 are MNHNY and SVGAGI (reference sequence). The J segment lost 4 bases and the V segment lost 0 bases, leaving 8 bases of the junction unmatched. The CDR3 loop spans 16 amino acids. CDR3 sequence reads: CASSYSGPHRGETQYF. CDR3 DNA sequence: TGTGCCAGCAGTTACTCGGGGCCCCACAGGGGAGAGACCCAGTACTTC.

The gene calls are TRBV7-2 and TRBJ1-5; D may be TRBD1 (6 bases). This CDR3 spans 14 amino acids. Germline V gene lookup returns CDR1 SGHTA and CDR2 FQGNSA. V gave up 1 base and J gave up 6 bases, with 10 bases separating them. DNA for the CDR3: TGTGCCAGCAGCTTAGTGGGGGGGGCTCAGCCCCAGCATTTT. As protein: CASSLVGGAQPQHF.

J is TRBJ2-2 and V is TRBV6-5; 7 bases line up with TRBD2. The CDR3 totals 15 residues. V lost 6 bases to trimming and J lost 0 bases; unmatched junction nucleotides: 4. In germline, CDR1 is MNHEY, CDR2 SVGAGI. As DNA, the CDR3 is TGTGCCAGCAGGCGGGGGAACGCGAACACCGGGGAGCTGTTTTTT. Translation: CASRRGNANTGELFF.

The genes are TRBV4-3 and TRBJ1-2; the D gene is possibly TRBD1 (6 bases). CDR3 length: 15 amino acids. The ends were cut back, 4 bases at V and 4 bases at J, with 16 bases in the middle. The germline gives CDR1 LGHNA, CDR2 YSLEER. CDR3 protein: CASSLTGQSFYGYTF. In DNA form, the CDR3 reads TGCGCCAGCAGCCTCACAGGGCAGTCGTTCTATGGCTACACCTTC.

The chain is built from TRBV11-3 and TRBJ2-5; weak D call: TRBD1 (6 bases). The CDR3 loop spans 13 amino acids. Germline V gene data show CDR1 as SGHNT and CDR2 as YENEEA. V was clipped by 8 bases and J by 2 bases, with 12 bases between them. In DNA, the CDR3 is TGTGCCAGCCCAACAGGGAAACAAGAGACCCAGTACTTC. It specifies CASPTGKQETQYF.

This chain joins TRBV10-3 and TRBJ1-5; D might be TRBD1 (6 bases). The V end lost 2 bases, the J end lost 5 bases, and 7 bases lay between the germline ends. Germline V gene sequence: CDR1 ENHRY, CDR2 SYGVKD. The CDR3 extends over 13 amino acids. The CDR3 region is CAISEGGHQPQHF. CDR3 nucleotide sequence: TGTGCCATCAGTGAGGGGGGCCATCAGCCCCAGCATTTT.